A selection of T cell receptor beta chains follows, all from one sample in a study of OX40 agonist ivuxolimab in advanced cancers. Measured with immunoSEQ multiplex PCR; TCRdb has only the in-frame clones, and not every one. In the table there are 30,000 to 40,000 clones, 89% of which are singletons. Source: CD4+ or CD8+ T cells sorted from blood, taken in a trial of the OX40 agonist ivuxolimab. These receptors were taken from an adult with an advanced solid tumor such as melanoma, head and neck, liver or kidney cancer. Each CDR3 is given with its conserved first and last residue. D genes are given only for firm matches. For some rows the clone size is stated as once, few or many, or as a class when expanded; others skip it.

clone_size	j_call	d_call	v_call	cdr3_aa	cdr3_nt
NA	TRBJ2-1	TRBD2	TRBV7-9	CASSLGLARDEQFF	TGTGCCAGCAGCTTGGGACTAGCGAGGGATGAGCAGTTCTTC
NA	TRBJ2-7	TRBD1	TRBV18	CASSSGTGSYEQYF	TGTGCCAGCTCATCCGGGACAGGGTCCTACGAGCAGTACTTC
NA	TRBJ1-1	TRBD1	TRBV11-2	CASRAVKQGGYTEAFF	TGTGCCAGCAGGGCCGTAAAACAGGGGGGGTACACTGAAGCTTTCTTT
NA	TRBJ1-2	TRBD1	TRBV5-1	CASSTYTGDAGGYTF	TGCGCCAGCAGCACATACACAGGGGACGCGGGTGGCTACACCTTC
NA	TRBJ2-1	NA	TRBV5-1	CASNPGRTLREQFF	TGCGCCAGCAATCCGGGACGGACTCTTCGGGAGCAGTTCTTC
NA	TRBJ2-3	TRBD1	TRBV5-6	CASSLTGVGTDTQYF	TGTGCCAGCAGCTTGACAGGGGTGGGCACAGATACGCAGTATTTT
NA	TRBJ2-7	NA	TRBV6-5	CASRADYSSYEQYF	TGTGCCAGCAGGGCTGACTATAGCTCCTACGAGCAGTACTTC
NA	TRBJ2-7	TRBD2	TRBV18	CASSPGTSGTLKQYF	TGTGCCAGCTCACCAGGGACTAGCGGGACCCTGAAGCAGTACTTC
NA	TRBJ2-7	TRBD1	TRBV4-1	CASSQGRIRGTGSYEQYF	TGCGCCAGCAGCCAAGGCAGAATCCGGGGGACAGGCTCCTACGAGCAGTACTTC
NA	TRBJ1-3	NA	TRBV15	CATSREEGLGGGNTIYF	TGTGCCACCAGCAGAGAAGAGGGCCTTGGCGGTGGAAACACCATATATTTT
NA	TRBJ1-5	NA	TRBV29-1	CSVAEGSNQPQHF	TGCAGCGTTGCGGAAGGGAGCAATCAGCCCCAGCATTTT
NA	TRBJ1-4	NA	TRBV29-1	CSVVLQGDEKLFF	TGCAGCGTTGTACTTCAGGGTGACGAAAAACTGTTTTTT
NA	TRBJ1-2	TRBD1	TRBV5-1	CASSTGQGYGYTF	TGCGCCAGCAGCACAGGACAGGGCTATGGCTACACCTTC
NA	TRBJ2-5	NA	TRBV11-2	CASSLDRGRKETQYF	TGTGCCAGCAGCTTAGACAGGGGCCGTAAAGAGACCCAGTACTTC
NA	TRBJ2-7	NA	TRBV2	CASGGITSRSYEQYF	TGTGCCAGCGGGGGAATTACTAGCCGATCCTACGAGCAGTACTTC
NA	TRBJ2-7	TRBD2	TRBV11-2	CASSRTSASYEQYF	TGTGCCAGCAGCAGGACTAGCGCAAGCTACGAGCAGTACTTC
NA	TRBJ2-1	NA	TRBV7-2	CASSLKRVGSIYNEQFF	TGTGCCAGCAGCTTAAAGCGGGTGGGATCGATTTACAATGAGCAGTTCTTC
NA	TRBJ2-5	TRBD1	TRBV28	CASSTQGAEETQYF	TGTGCCAGCAGTACGCAGGGGGCGGAGGAGACCCAGTACTTC
NA	TRBJ1-1	NA	TRBV12-5	CASGLGNMNTEAFF	TGTGCTAGTGGTTTAGGAAACATGAACACTGAAGCTTTCTTT
medium-sized	TRBJ1-5	TRBD1	TRBV2	CASSRTGTGGQPQHF	TGTGCCAGCAGCCGAACCGGGACAGGTGGTCAGCCCCAGCATTTT
NA	TRBJ2-3	NA	TRBV7-3	CASSSGHTIDTQYF	TGTGCCAGCAGTTCCGGACATACGATAGATACGCAGTATTTT
NA	TRBJ2-1	NA	TRBV15	CATSGGGLRENEQFF	TGTGCCACCAGCGGAGGGGGACTAAGAGAAAATGAGCAGTTCTTC
NA	TRBJ1-2	NA	TRBV28	CASSLGGGNYGYTF	TGTGCCAGCAGTTTGGGCGGGGGGAACTATGGCTACACCTTC